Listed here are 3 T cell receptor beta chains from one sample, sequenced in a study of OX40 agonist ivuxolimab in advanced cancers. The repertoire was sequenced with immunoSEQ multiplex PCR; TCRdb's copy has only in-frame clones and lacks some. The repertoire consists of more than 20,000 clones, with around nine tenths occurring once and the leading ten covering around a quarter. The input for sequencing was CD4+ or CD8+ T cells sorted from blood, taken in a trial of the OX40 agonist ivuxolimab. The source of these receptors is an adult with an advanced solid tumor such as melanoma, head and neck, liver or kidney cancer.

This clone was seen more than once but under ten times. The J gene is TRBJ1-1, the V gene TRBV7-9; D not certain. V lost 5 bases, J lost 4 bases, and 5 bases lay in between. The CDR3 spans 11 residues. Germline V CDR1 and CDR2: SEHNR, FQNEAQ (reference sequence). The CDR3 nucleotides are TGTGCCAGCAGCCACTCCACTGAAGCTTTCTTT. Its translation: CASSHSTEAFF.

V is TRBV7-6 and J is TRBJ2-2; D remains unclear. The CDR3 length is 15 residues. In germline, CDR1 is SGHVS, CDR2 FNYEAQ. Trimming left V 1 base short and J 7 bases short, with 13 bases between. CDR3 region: CASSLEGPRRGELFF. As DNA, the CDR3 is TGTGCCAGCAGCTTAGAAGGCCCCAGGCGCGGGGAGCTGTTTTTT.

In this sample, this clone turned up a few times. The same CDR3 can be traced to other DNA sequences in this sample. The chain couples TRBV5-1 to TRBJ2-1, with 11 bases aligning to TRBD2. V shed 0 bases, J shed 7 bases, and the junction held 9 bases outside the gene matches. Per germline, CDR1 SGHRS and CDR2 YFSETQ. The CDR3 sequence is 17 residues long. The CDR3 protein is CASSLVGVASGGNEQFF. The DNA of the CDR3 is TGCGCCAGCAGCTTGGTGGGGGTGGCTAGCGGGGGGAATGAGCAGTTCTTC.